The next 11 T cell receptor beta chains were all read from a single sample in a study of breast tumors, draining lymph nodes, adjacent tissues. Via MiXCR, TCRdb re-called the multiplex PCR reads, giving one row per CDR3 protein. This table has approximately 130,000 distinct CDR3 sequences, less than 25% appearing once. The lymph nodes were axillary draining lymph nodes from breast cancer patients. What was sequenced was axillary lymph node tissue. These receptors all come from a female donor with breast cancer. Some clones in this sample may be carry-over from other donors' samples.

This clonotype was recorded only once. A much larger clone differs by one base, so this may be a read error. The gene calls are TRBV6-6 and TRBJ2-1, with D perhaps being TRBD1 or TRBD2 (7 bases each). In germline, CDR1 is MNHNY, CDR2 SVGAGI (reference sequence). The CDR3 is 15 residues long. The DNA of the CDR3 is TGTGCCAGCAGCGATTGGGGGAGGGGGCAAAATGAGCAGCTCTTC. It codes for CASSDWGRGQNEQLF.

This clonotype has a handful of counts. V and J are TRBV11-2 and TRBJ1-2, with no clear D. Germline V CDR1 and CDR2: SGHAT, FQNNGV. The germline V and J ends were trimmed by 5 bases and 8 bases, with 9 bases remaining between them. This CDR3 comprises 11 residues. The CDR3 DNA sequence: TGTGCCAGCAGCCACGTTGAGGGCTACACCTTC. It is translated as CASSHVEGYTF.

This clonotype was seen ten or more times. This rearrangement joins TRBV20-1 to TRBJ2-3; 7 nucleotides align to TRBD2. The CDR3 is 16 residues long. Germline V gives CDR1 DFQATT, CDR2 SNEGSKA (reference sequence). The V segment lost 6 bases and the J segment 0 bases; nucleotides outside the gene matches: 12. The CDR3, as DNA: TGCAGTGCCGAGGGGACCTTTAGCGGGAGCACAGATACGCAGTATTTT. Its protein is CSAEGTFSGSTDTQYF.

About this clonotype: The CDR3 ends on some other residue instead of the conserved phenylalanine or tryptophan, so this is likely a read error. V usage is TRBV28 and J usage is TRBJ2-4, with a tentative D call TRBD1 (6 bases). V was clipped by 3 bases and J by 1 base, with 22 bases between them. The CDR3 spans 19 residues. Germline V gene sequence: CDR1 MDHEN, CDR2 SYDVKM. The CDR3 sequence: CASSFADRLPLGAKNIQYL. The CDR3 nucleotides read TGTGCCAGCAGTTTCGCCGACAGGCTCCCGCTCGGGGCCAAAAACATTCAGTACCTC.

About this clonotype itself: Possible read error: a much larger clone is one base away. The V and J genes are TRBV7-2 and TRBJ1-2, with TRBD1 matching over 8 bases. The CDR3 loop spans 15 amino acids. The germline V gene encodes CDR1 SGHTA and CDR2 FQGNSA. The CDR3 DNA sequence: TGTGCCAGCAGCTTAGTGGCCGGACAGGGATATGGCCACACCTTC. This encodes CASSLVAGQGYGHTF.

This rearrangement joins TRBV6-5 to TRBJ2-1, with TRBD2 matching 9 bases. The CDR3 runs to 15 residues. V was clipped by 4 bases and J by 0 bases; unmatched bases: 1. Germline CDR1 reads MNHEY; CDR2 reads SVGAGI. CDR3 DNA: TGTGCCAGCAGTTCTAGCGGGATCTCCTACAATGAGCAGTTCTTC. Its protein product is CASSSSGISYNEQFF.

On this clonotype: This could be a read error, since a much larger clone is one nucleotide away. The chain recombines TRBV6-5 with TRBJ2-1; D is unresolved. The V and J ends lost 3 bases and 6 bases respectively, with 18 bases between them. CDR1 MNHEY and CDR2 SVGAGI come from the germline V gene. The CDR3 contains 16 residues. The chain's CDR3 is CASSYGLTMTGNEQFF. Written as DNA, the CDR3 is TGTGCCAGCAGTTATGGTCTCACTATGACGGGCAATGAGCAGTTCTTC.

As regards this clonotype: This could be a read error, since a much larger clone is one nucleotide away. V and J are TRBV27 and TRBJ2-7; D perhaps matches TRBD1 (6 bases). Germline loops: CDR1 MNHEY, CDR2 SMNVEV (reference sequence). Trimming removed 4 bases from V and 3 bases from J, with 13 bases in between. The CDR3 covers 14 residues. CDR3: CASSSYRAIYEQYF. The CDR3 coding sequence is TGTGCCAGCAGTTCATACAGGGCAATCTACGAGCAGTACTTC.

This clonotype was observed many times. The chain couples TRBV7-8 to TRBJ1-5; D is undetermined. This CDR3 has 18 amino acids. Trimming stripped 6 bases from V and 0 bases from J, with 21 bases between. Germline-derived CDR1 and CDR2 are SGHVS and FQNEAQ. CDR3 DNA: TGTGCCAGCAGTTTTTCGGCCGCCGGTCCCCTTAGCAATCAGCCCCAGCATTTT. It specifies CASSFSAAGPLSNQPQHF.

The sample holds many counts of this clonotype. V and J are TRBV7-9 and TRBJ2-5; D gene unclear. Germline V gene sequence: CDR1 SEHNR, CDR2 FQNEAQ (reference sequence). This CDR3 is built from 14 residues. Trimming removed 5 bases at V and 5 bases at J, with 15 bases between. The CDR3: CASSPKSRWETQYF. DNA of the CDR3: TGTGCCAGCAGCCCCAAATCAAGGTGGGAGACCCAGTACTTC.

Comments on this clonotype: This may be a read error, as it is one base from a much larger clone. The chain is built from TRBV11-2 and TRBJ2-3; possibly TRBD2 for D (6 bases). V was clipped by 5 bases and J by 4 bases, with 19 bases between them. Germline V lookup: CDR1 SGHAT, CDR2 FQNNGV. This CDR3 is built from 16 residues. For the CDR3, the DNA is TGTGCCAGCAGCCCCCGACTAGAGGAGGTCGCAGATACGCAGTATTTT. Translated: CASSPRLEEVADTQYF. Supplemented by reference TRBV11-2 and TRBJ2-3, the full variable domain reads EAGVAQSPRYKIIEKRQSVAFWCNPISGHATLYWYQQILGQGPKLLIQFQNNGVVDDSQLPKDRFSAERLKGVDSTLKIQPAKLEDSAVYLCASSPRLEEVADTQYFGPGTRLTVL.